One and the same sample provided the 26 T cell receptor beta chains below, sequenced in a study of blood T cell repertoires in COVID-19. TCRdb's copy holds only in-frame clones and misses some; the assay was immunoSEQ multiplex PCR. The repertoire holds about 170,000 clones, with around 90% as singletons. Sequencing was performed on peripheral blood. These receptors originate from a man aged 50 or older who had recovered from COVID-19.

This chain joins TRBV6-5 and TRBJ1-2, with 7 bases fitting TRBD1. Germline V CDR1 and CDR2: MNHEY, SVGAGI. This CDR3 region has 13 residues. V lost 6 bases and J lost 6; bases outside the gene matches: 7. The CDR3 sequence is CASRGGAGNGYTF. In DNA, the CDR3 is TGTGCCAGCAGAGGGGGCGCGGGTAATGGCTACACCTTC.

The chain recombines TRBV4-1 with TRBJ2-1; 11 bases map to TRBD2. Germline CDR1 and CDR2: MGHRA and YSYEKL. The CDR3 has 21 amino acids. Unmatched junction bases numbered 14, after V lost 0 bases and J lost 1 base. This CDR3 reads CASSQDQKGVAGGRSYNEQFF. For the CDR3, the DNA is TGCGCCAGCAGCCAAGATCAAAAGGGGGTAGCGGGAGGGCGGTCCTACAATGAGCAGTTCTTC.

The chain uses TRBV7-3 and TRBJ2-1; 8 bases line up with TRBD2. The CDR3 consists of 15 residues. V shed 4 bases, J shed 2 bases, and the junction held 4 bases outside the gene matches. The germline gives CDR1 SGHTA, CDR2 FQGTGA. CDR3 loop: CASSSSGGPYNEQFF. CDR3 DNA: TGTGCCAGCAGCTCGAGCGGGGGCCCCTACAATGAGCAGTTCTTC.

CDR3 in amino acids: CASRFLQGTGELFF. CDR3 bases: TGTGCCAGCAGGTTTTTACAGGGTACCGGGGAGCTGTTTTTT. The V and J genes are TRBV2 and TRBJ2-2, with a weak D call TRBD1 (6 bases). Trimming left V 6 bases short and J 5 bases short, with 13 bases between. This CDR3 region has 14 residues. From germline, CDR1 is SNHLY and CDR2 FYNNEI.

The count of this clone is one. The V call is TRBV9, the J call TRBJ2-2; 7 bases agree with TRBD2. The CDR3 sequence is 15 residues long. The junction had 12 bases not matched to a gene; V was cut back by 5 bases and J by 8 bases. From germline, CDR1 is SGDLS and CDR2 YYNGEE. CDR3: CASRLSEGRAGELFF. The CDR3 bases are TGTGCCAGCAGACTCTCTGAGGGGAGGGCGGGGGAGCTGTTTTTT.

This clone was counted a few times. The CDR3 reads CASSSPGIPRGYEQYF. The CDR3 DNA sequence: TGTGCCAGCAGCTCCCCTGGCATTCCTAGAGGCTACGAGCAGTACTTC. The J gene is TRBJ2-7, the V gene TRBV7-2; D is unresolved. V lost 4 bases and J 3 bases, leaving 19 bases between the germline ends. CDR3 size: 16 residues. Germline CDR1 is SGHTA and CDR2 is FQGNSA.

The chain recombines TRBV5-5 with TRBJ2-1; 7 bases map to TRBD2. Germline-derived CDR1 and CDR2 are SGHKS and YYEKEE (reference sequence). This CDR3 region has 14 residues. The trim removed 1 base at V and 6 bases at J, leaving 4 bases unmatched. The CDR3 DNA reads TGTGCCAGCAGCTTGCTAGCGGCGTTCAATGAGCAGTTCTTC. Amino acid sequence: CASSLLAAFNEQFF. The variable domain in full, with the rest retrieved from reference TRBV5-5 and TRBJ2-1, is DAGVTQSPTHLIKTRGQQVTLRCSPISGHKSVSWYQQVLGQGPQFIFQYYEKEERGRGNFPDRFSARQFPNYSSELNVNALLLGDSALYLCASSLLAAFNEQFFGPGTRLTVL.

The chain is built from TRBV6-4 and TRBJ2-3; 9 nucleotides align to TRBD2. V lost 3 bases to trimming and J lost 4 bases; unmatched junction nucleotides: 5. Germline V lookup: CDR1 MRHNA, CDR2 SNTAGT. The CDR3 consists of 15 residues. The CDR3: CASSESGGYADTQYF. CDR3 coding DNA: TGTGCCAGCAGTGAGAGCGGGGGGTACGCAGATACGCAGTATTTT.

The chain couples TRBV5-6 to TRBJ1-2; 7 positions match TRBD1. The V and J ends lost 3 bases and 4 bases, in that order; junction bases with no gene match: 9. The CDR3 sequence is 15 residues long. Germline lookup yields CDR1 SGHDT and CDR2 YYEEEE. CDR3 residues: CASSYRDSKIYGYTF. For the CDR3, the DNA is TGTGCCAGCAGCTACCGGGACAGTAAAATCTATGGCTACACCTTC.

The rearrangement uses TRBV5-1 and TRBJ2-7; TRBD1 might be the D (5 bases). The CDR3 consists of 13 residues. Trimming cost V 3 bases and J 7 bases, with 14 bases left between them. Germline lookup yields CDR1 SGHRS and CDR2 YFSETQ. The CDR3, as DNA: TGCGCCAGCAGCTCCCTGACAGAAACGGAGCAGTACTTC. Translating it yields CASSSLTETEQYF. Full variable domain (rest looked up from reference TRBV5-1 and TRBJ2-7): KAGVTQTPRYLIKTRGQQVTLSCSPISGHRSVSWYQQTPGQGLQFLFEYFSETQRNKGNFPGRFSGRQFSNSRSEMNVSTLELGDSALYLCASSSLTETEQYFGPGTRLTVT.

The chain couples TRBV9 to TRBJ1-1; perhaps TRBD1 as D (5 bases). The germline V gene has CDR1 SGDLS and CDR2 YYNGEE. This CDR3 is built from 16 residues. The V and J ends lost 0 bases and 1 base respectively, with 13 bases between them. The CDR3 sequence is CASSVGGALANTEAFF. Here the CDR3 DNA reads TGTGCCAGCAGCGTAGGCGGGGCACTGGCGAACACTGAAGCTTTCTTT.

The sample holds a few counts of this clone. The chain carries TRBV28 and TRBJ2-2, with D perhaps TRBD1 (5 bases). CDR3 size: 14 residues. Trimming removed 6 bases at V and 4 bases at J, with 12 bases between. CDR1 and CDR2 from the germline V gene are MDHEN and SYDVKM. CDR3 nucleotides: TGTGCCAGCAGGCATAGACAGATCACCGGGGAGCTGTTTTTT. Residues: CASRHRQITGELFF. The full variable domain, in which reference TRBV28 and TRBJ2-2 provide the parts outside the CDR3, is DVKVTQSSRYLVKRTGEKVFLECVQDMDHENMFWYRQDPGLGLRLIYFSYDVKMKEKGDIPEGYSVSREKKERFSLILESASTNQTSMYLCASRHRQITGELFFGEGSRLTVL.

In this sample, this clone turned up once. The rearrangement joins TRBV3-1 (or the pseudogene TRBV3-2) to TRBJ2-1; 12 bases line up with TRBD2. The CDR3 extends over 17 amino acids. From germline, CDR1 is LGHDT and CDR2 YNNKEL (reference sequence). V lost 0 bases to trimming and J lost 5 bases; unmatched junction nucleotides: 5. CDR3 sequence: CASSQDNGLAGHNEQFF. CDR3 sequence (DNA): TGTGCCAGCAGCCAAGATAATGGACTAGCGGGACACAATGAGCAGTTCTTC.

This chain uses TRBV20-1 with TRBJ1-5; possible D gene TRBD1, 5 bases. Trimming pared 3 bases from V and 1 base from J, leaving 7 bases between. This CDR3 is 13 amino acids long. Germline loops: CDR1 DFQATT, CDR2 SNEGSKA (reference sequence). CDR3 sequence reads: CSASQGSNQPQHF. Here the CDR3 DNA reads TGCAGTGCTAGTCAGGGAAGCAATCAGCCCCAGCATTTT.

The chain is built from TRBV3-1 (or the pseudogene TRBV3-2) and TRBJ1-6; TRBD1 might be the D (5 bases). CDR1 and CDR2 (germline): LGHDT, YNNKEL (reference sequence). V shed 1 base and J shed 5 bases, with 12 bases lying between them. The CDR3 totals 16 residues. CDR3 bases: TGTGCCAGCAGCCAAGGTGAGACAGAAGATAATTCACCCCTCCACTTT. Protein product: CASSQGETEDNSPLHF.

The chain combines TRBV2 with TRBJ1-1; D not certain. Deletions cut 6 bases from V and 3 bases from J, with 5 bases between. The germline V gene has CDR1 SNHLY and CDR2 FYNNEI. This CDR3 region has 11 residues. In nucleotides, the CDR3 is TGTGCCAGCAGGCAGGACACTGAAGCTTTCTTT. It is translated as CASRQDTEAFF.

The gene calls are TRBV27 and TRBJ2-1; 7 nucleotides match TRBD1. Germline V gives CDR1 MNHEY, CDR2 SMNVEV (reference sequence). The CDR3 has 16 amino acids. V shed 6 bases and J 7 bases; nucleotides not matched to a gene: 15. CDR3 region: CASSLPTGAPGNEQFF. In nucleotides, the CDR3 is TGTGCCAGCAGCTTACCCACAGGGGCCCCTGGGAATGAGCAGTTCTTC.

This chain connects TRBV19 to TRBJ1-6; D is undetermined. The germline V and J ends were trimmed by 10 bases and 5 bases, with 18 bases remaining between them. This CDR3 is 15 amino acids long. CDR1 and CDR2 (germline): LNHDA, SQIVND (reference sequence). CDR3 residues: CATASLTVDNSPLHF. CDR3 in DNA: TGTGCCACCGCATCCCTCACAGTAGATAATTCACCCCTCCACTTT.

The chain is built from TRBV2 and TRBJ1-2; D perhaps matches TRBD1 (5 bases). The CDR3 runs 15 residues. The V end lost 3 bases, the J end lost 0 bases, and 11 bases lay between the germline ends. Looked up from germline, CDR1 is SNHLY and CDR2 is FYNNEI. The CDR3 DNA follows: TGTGCCAGCAGTGATGGGGGGTTAGCTAACTATGGCTACACCTTC. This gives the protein CASSDGGLANYGYTF.

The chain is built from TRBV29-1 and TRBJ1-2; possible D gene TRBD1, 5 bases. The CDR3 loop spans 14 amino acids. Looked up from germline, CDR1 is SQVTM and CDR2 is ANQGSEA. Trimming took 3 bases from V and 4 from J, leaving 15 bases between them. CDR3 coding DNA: TGCAGCGTTGATAGCATGTCCAGGGTCTATGGCTACACCTTC. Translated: CSVDSMSRVYGYTF. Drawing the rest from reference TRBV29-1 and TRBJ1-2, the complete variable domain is SAVISQKPSRDICQRGTSLTIQCQVDSQVTMMFWYRQQPGQSLTLIATANQGSEATYESGFVIDKFPISRPNLTFSTLTVSNMSPEDSSIYLCSVDSMSRVYGYTFGSGTRLTVV.

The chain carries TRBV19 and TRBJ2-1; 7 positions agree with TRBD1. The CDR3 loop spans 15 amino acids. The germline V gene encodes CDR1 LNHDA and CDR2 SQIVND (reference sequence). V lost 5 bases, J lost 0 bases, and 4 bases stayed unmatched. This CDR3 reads CASSFRDSSYNEQFF. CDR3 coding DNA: TGTGCCAGTAGTTTCCGGGACAGCTCCTACAATGAGCAGTTCTTC.

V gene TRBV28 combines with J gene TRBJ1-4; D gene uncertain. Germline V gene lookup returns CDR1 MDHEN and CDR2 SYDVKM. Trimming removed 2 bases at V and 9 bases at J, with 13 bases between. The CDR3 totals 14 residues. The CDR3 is CASSLRHPSQKLFF. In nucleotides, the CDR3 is TGTGCCAGCAGTTTAAGACATCCAAGCCAAAAACTGTTTTTT.

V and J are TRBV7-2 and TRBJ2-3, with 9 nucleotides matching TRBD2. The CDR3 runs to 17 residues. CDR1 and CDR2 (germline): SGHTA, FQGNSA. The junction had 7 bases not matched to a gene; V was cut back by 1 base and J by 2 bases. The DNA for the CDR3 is TGTGCCAGCAGCTTAGAGATGGCGGGGGGGCCCACAGATACGCAGTATTTT. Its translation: CASSLEMAGGPTDTQYF.

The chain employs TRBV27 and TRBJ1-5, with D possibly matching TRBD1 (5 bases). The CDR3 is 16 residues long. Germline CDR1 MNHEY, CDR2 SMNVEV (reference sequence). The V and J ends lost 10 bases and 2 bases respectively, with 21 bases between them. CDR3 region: CATNPLSGGGNQPQHF. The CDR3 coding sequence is TGTGCCACCAATCCCCTCAGCGGGGGAGGCAATCAGCCCCAGCATTTT.

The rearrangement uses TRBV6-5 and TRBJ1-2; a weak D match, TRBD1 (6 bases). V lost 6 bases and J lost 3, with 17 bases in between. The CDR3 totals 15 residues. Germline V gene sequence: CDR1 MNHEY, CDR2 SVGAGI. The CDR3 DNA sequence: TGTGCCAGCAGGGGGATACAGGGTCTAGACTATGGCTACACCTTC. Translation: CASRGIQGLDYGYTF.

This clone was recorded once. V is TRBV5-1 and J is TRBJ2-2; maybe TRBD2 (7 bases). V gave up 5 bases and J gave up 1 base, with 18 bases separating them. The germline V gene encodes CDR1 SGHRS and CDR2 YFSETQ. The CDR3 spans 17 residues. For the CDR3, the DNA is TGCGCCAGCAGACGGGGGGCTAGCGAGAAGAACACCGGGGAGCTGTTTTTT. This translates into CASRRGASEKNTGELFF.